These T cell receptor beta chains were read from a single sample in a study of T cells in Graves' hyperthyroidism and ophthalmopathy. One entry per CDR3 protein results from TCRdb running MiXCR on the multiplex PCR reads. The top ten clones hold over 10% of a sample with about 400,000 distinct CDR3 sequences, roughly 14% of them seen once. Sequencing used blood. These receptors were obtained from a man younger than 35 with Graves' ophthalmopathy. CDR3s include the opening cysteine and the closing phenylalanine or tryptophan. A D gene is named only where the DNA matches it firmly. The size field is filled for only some rows; it gives once, few, many or a size class.

CDR3: CASSLVETATDTQYF; DNA: TGTGCCAGCAGCTTAGTGGAGACTGCTACAGATACGCAGTATTTT; J: TRBJ2-3; D: NA; V: TRBV7-8; size: many
CDR3: CATADGKETQYF; DNA: TGTGCCACCGCCGACGGTAAAGAGACCCAGTACTTC; J: TRBJ2-5; D: NA; V: TRBV24-1; size: many
CDR3: CAIKKDSEAFF; DNA: TGTGCCATCAAGAAGGACAGTGAAGCTTTCTTT; J: TRBJ1-1; D: NA; V: TRBV10-3; size: NA
CDR3: CASSREGQGFNEKLFF; DNA: TGCGCCAGCAGCCGGGAGGGGCAGGGTTTCAATGAAAAACTGTTTTTT; J: TRBJ1-4; D: NA; V: TRBV5-1; size: NA
CDR3: CSARDLVPASETQYF; DNA: TGCAGTGCTAGAGATCTTGTTCCTGCCTCAGAGACCCAGTACTTC; J: TRBJ2-5; D: NA; V: TRBV20-1; size: few
CDR3: CASSLEARDDEQFF; DNA: TGTGCCAGCAGCTTGGAGGCCCGTGACGATGAGCAGTTCTTC; J: TRBJ2-1; D: NA; V: TRBV5-6; size: many
CDR3: CASSVYEQYF; DNA: TGCGCCAGCAGCGTCTACGAGCAGTACTTC; J: TRBJ2-7; D: NA; V: TRBV5-1; size: many
CDR3: CASGAEQETQYF; DNA: TGCGCCAGCGGGGCGGAACAAGAGACCCAGTACTTC; J: TRBJ2-5; D: NA; V: TRBV5-1; size: many
CDR3: CAGSDRQGDGYTF; DNA: TGTGCCGGCAGTGATAGGCAGGGCGATGGCTACACCTTC; J: TRBJ1-2; D: NA; V: TRBV25-1; size: NA
CDR3: CSVGGGPGQGDHEQYF; DNA: TGCAGCGTTGGAGGAGGGCCGGGACAGGGGGATCACGAGCAGTACTTC; J: TRBJ2-7; D: TRBD1; V: TRBV29-1; size: NA
CDR3: CAWSGSEVDSNQPQHF; DNA: TGTGCCTGGAGTGGCTCGGAGGTGGATAGCAATCAGCCCCAGCATTTT; J: TRBJ1-5; D: NA; V: TRBV30; size: NA
CDR3: CSASTDRLTGNTIYF; DNA: TGCAGTGCTTCCACGGACAGGCTCACTGGAAACACCATATATTTT; J: TRBJ1-3; D: TRBD1; V: TRBV20-1; size: many
CDR3: CASSVVSGAHTGELFF; DNA: TGTGCCAGCAGCGTAGTCTCCGGGGCGCACACCGGGGAGCTGTTTTTT; J: TRBJ2-2; D: NA; V: TRBV9; size: few
CDR3: CASAGWVAGGGTTDTQYF; DNA: TGTGCTAGTGCGGGTTGGGTAGCGGGGGGTGGGACCACAGATACGCAGTATTTT; J: TRBJ2-3; D: TRBD2; V: TRBV12-5; size: many
CDR3: CASSLWTSGGTGELFF; DNA: TGTGCCAGCAGCTTATGGACTAGCGGGGGCACCGGGGAGCTGTTTTTT; J: TRBJ2-2; D: TRBD2; V: TRBV11-2; size: many
CDR3: CASTLRSGSYNEQFF; DNA: TGTGCCAGCACCCTGAGGAGCGGCTCCTACAATGAGCAGTTCTTC; J: TRBJ2-1; D: NA; V: TRBV6-1; size: NA
CDR3: CASSWTVNTEAFF; DNA: TGTGCCAGCAGCTGGACAGTGAACACTGAAGCTTTCTTT; J: TRBJ1-1; D: NA; V: TRBV2; size: many
CDR3: CASSQLPGLADNEQFF; DNA: TGTGCCAGCAGCCAACTCCCGGGACTAGCAGACAATGAGCAGTTCTTC; J: TRBJ2-1; D: TRBD2; V: TRBV3-1; size: NA
CDR3: CASSPADSFGGYTF; DNA: TGCGCCAGCAGCCCAGCGGACAGCTTCGGTGGCTACACCTTC; J: TRBJ1-2; D: NA; V: TRBV5-1; size: many
CDR3: CASSIGLPYEQYF; DNA: TGTGCCAGTAGTATTGGTCTCCCGTACGAGCAGTACTTC; J: TRBJ2-7; D: NA; V: TRBV19; size: NA
CDR3: CASSWGGRSPLHF; DNA: TGTGCCAGCAGTTGGGGGGGGCGTTCACCCCTCCACTTT; J: TRBJ1-6; D: NA; V: TRBV12-3/TRBV12-4; size: many
CDR3: CATTDWNTGELFF; DNA: TGTGCCACCACGGACTGGAACACCGGGGAGCTGTTTTTT; J: TRBJ2-2; D: NA; V: TRBV6-1; size: NA
CDR3: CSVLTGDQPQHF; DNA: TGCAGCGTTCTCACAGGGGATCAGCCCCAGCATTTT; J: TRBJ1-5; D: TRBD1; V: TRBV29-1; size: NA
CDR3: CATSREDGNTEAFF; DNA: TGTGCCACCAGCAGAGAGGACGGCAACACTGAAGCTTTCTTT; J: TRBJ1-1; D: NA; V: TRBV15; size: many
CDR3: CASSEVRDGEAFF; DNA: TGTGCCAGCAGTGAAGTGAGGGACGGTGAAGCTTTCTTT; J: TRBJ1-1; D: NA; V: TRBV2; size: once
CDR3: CASSLGLAGGNYEQYF; DNA: TGCGCCAGCAGCCTGGGACTAGCGGGAGGGAATTACGAGCAGTACTTC; J: TRBJ2-7; D: TRBD2; V: TRBV5-1; size: many
CDR3: CASSYLLGQANSPLHF; DNA: TGTGCCAGCAGTTATCTACTGGGACAGGCGAATTCACCCCTCCACTTT; J: TRBJ1-6; D: TRBD1; V: TRBV2; size: many
CDR3: CASSPRTSGIEGEQYF; DNA: TGTGCCAGCAGTCCTCGTACTAGCGGGATTGAGGGCGAGCAGTACTTC; J: TRBJ2-7; D: TRBD2; V: TRBV6-2/TRBV6-3; size: many
CDR3: CASSPWDRVHEQYF; DNA: TGTGCCAGCAGCCCGTGGGACAGGGTACACGAGCAGTACTTC; J: TRBJ2-7; D: TRBD1; V: TRBV12-3/TRBV12-4; size: NA
CDR3: CAISGGTGEVQPQHF; DNA: TGTGCCATCAGTGGCGGGACAGGGGAAGTTCAGCCCCAGCATTTT; J: TRBJ1-5; D: TRBD1; V: TRBV10-3; size: many
CDR3: CASSWIGASTDTQYF; DNA: TGTGCCAGCAGTTGGATAGGAGCCTCCACAGATACGCAGTATTTT; J: TRBJ2-3; D: NA; V: TRBV9; size: NA
CDR3: CASSELRQTDTQYF; DNA: TGTGCCAGTAGTGAGTTACGACAGACGGATACGCAGTATTTT; J: TRBJ2-3; D: NA; V: TRBV19; size: few
CDR3: CATSRGWDRESPLHF; DNA: TGTGCCACCAGCAGAGGGTGGGACAGAGAATCACCCCTCCACTTT; J: TRBJ1-6; D: TRBD1; V: TRBV15; size: many
CDR3: CASSIRQGTPGNTIYF; DNA: TGTGCCAGCAGTATACGACAGGGTACCCCTGGAAACACCATATATTTT; J: TRBJ1-3; D: TRBD1; V: TRBV12-3/TRBV12-4; size: few
CDR3: CASSLSTTGLYEQYF; DNA: TGTGCCAGCAGCCTATCGACGACAGGACTTTACGAGCAGTACTTC; J: TRBJ2-7; D: NA; V: TRBV7-7; size: many
CDR3: CASSQQPQGFSGELFF; DNA: TGTGCCAGCAGCCAGCAGCCACAGGGGTTCTCCGGGGAGCTGTTTTTT; J: TRBJ2-2; D: TRBD1; V: TRBV3-1; size: NA
CDR3: CASSVRGGEKLFF; DNA: TGTGCCAGCAGCGTCAGGGGGGGTGAAAAACTGTTTTTT; J: TRBJ1-4; D: TRBD1; V: TRBV7-9; size: few
CDR3: CASSSSPFYTF; DNA: TGTGCCAGCAGCTCCTCCCCTTTCTACACCTTC; J: TRBJ1-2; D: NA; V: TRBV11-2; size: many
CDR3: CASSLAGGLHQPQHF; DNA: TGTGCCAGCAGCTTAGCAGGAGGCTTACATCAGCCCCAGCATTTT; J: TRBJ1-5; D: NA; V: TRBV7-9; size: many
CDR3: CASSLLGPANEQFF; DNA: TGTGCCAGCAGCCTCCTCGGGCCAGCCAATGAGCAGTTCTTC; J: TRBJ2-1; D: NA; V: TRBV3-1; size: many
CDR3: CASSQDRGTESITPQHF; DNA: TGCGCCAGCAGCCAAGATAGAGGTACAGAATCAATCACGCCCCAGCATTTT; J: TRBJ1-5; D: NA; V: TRBV4-1; size: NA
CDR3: CASSHLENTIYF; DNA: TGTGCCAGCAGCCATTTGGAAAACACCATATATTTT; J: TRBJ1-3; D: NA; V: TRBV2; size: NA
CDR3: CANSPGYEQYF; DNA: TGTGCCAACAGTCCGGGATACGAGCAGTACTTC; J: TRBJ2-7; D: NA; V: TRBV6-1; size: NA
CDR3: CASSFYTYNEQFF; DNA: TGTGCCAGCAGCTTCTATACCTACAATGAGCAGTTCTTC; J: TRBJ2-1; D: NA; V: TRBV11-2; size: many
CDR3: CASSLVRGRLNTGELFF; DNA: TGTGCCAGCAGCTTAGTCAGGGGGCGACTGAACACCGGGGAGCTGTTTTTT; J: TRBJ2-2; D: TRBD1; V: TRBV11-3; size: many
CDR3: CASSLSGRGETQYF; DNA: TGTGCCAGCAGCTTAAGTGGGAGGGGGGAGACCCAGTACTTC; J: TRBJ2-5; D: NA; V: TRBV7-2; size: NA
CDR3: CASSSLAGWETQYF; DNA: TGTGCCAGCAGCTCACTAGCGGGATGGGAGACCCAGTACTTC; J: TRBJ2-5; D: TRBD2; V: TRBV7-6; size: many
CDR3: CALPPVDRGLRYSNQPQHF; DNA: TGTGCTCTACCCCCCGTGGACAGGGGGCTAAGATATAGCAATCAGCCCCAGCATTTT; J: TRBJ1-5; D: TRBD1; V: TRBV7-9; size: NA
CDR3: CASSIGGGIGPQHF; DNA: TGTGCCAGCAGCATAGGCGGGGGGATAGGTCCCCAGCATTTT; J: TRBJ1-5; D: NA; V: TRBV7-6; size: NA
CDR3: CASSQVGGWNTEAFF; DNA: TGTGCCAGCAGCCAAGTAGGCGGGTGGAACACTGAAGCTTTCTTT; J: TRBJ1-1; D: NA; V: TRBV3-1; size: many
CDR3: CASSDSGGAYNEQFF; DNA: TGTGCCAGTAGTGATAGCGGGGGGGCCTACAATGAGCAGTTCTTC; J: TRBJ2-1; D: TRBD2; V: TRBV19; size: few
CDR3: CASSDQGPGNTIYF; DNA: TGTGCCAGCAGTGATCAGGGGCCGGGAAACACCATATATTTT; J: TRBJ1-3; D: NA; V: TRBV2; size: many
CDR3: CASSYSDRAQPQHF; DNA: TGTGCCAGCAGTTACTCGGACAGGGCACAGCCCCAGCATTTT; J: TRBJ1-5; D: TRBD1; V: TRBV6-6; size: many
CDR3: CASSSGTTYEQYF; DNA: TGTGCCAGCAGCTCGGGGACTACCTACGAGCAGTACTTC; J: TRBJ2-7; D: TRBD2; V: TRBV5-8; size: many
CDR3: CAWRTSGRGDTQYF; DNA: TGTGCCTGGAGGACTAGCGGGAGAGGGGATACGCAGTATTTT; J: TRBJ2-3; D: TRBD2; V: TRBV30; size: NA
CDR3: CASSYSPVGVAEAFF; DNA: TGTGCCAGCAGTTACTCTCCCGTGGGAGTCGCTGAAGCTTTCTTT; J: TRBJ1-1; D: NA; V: TRBV6-5; size: few
CDR3: CASSLYQGADTEAFF; DNA: TGTGCCAGCAGCTTGTATCAAGGGGCTGACACTGAAGCTTTCTTT; J: TRBJ1-1; D: NA; V: TRBV5-5; size: many